A single sample gave rise to the 27 T cell receptor beta chains below, sequenced in a study of a mutant IDH1 vaccine in newly diagnosed glioma (dated by TCRdb to about 2021). The library was prepared using the immunoSEQ multiplex PCR assay. Held by TCRdb, this immuneACCESS table contains in-frame sequences only and omits some clones. Under half of the omission traces to an unresolved V gene where checked; the cause of the rest is unknown. Within this sample are around 30,000 clones, with roughly 90% of them counted one time only. The ten largest clones capture around 2.4% of the sample. No antigen is known for these receptors. The time point label on this specimen signifies: week 23, last vaccination. Each vaccine dose, consisting of 300 ug of a 20-mer mutant IDH1 peptide in Montanide, was administered subcutaneously with topical imiquimod. Material: PBMCs, obtained from a glioma patient whose treatment included an IDH1 peptide vaccine. Every receptor here comes from a middle-aged man with glioma.

The chain uses TRBV5-4 and TRBJ2-1, with D perhaps being TRBD1 or TRBD2 (6 bases each). Germline V gene sequence: CDR1 SGHNT, CDR2 YYREEE (reference sequence). The germline V and J ends were trimmed by 4 bases and 4 bases, with 18 bases remaining between them. The CDR3 extends over 16 amino acids. DNA for the CDR3: TGTGCCAGCAGCGGGGGGAGCACAGGGCGGTACAATGAGCAGTTCTTC. Protein sequence: CASSGGSTGRYNEQFF.

This clone was recorded only once. The rearrangement links TRBV29-1 to TRBJ2-1, with 11 bases identical to TRBD2. The CDR3 has 14 residues. Germline CDR1 is SQVTM and CDR2 is ANQGSEA. J gave up 0 bases and V 6 bases, and 1 base lay outside the gene matches. CDR3 amino acids: CSVTSGNSYNEQFF. The CDR3 coding sequence is TGCAGCGTGACTAGCGGGAACTCCTACAATGAGCAGTTCTTC.

Here the CDR3 DNA reads TGTGCCAGCAGCCCGAGGACTAGCGGGGACCCCCGGGAGCTGTTTTTT. It translates to CASSPRTSGDPRELFF. The chain is built from TRBV7-9 and TRBJ2-2; 12 bases agree with TRBD2. This CDR3 has 16 residues. The ends lost 5 bases at V and 9 bases at J; junction bases unmatched: 10. Germline V gene data show CDR1 as SEHNR and CDR2 as FQNEAQ (reference sequence).

V usage is TRBV7-6 and J usage is TRBJ1-1; no firm D call. V lost 1 base to trimming and J lost 4 bases, with 10 bases between them. The CDR3 is 14 amino acids. CDR1 and CDR2 (germline): SGHVS, FNYEAQ. The CDR3 DNA follows: TGTGCCAGCAGCTTAGGACACCAATCCACTGAAGCTTTCTTT. Its translation is CASSLGHQSTEAFF.

The CDR3 here is CASSQDPAGSSYNEQFF. CDR3 sequence (DNA): TGTGCCAGCAGCCAAGACCCAGCGGGTAGCTCCTACAATGAGCAGTTCTTC. This chain uses TRBV4-2 with TRBJ2-1; maybe TRBD2 (6 bases). There are 17 residues in the CDR3. Germline loops: CDR1 LGHNA, CDR2 YNFKEQ. Trimming took 0 bases from V and 0 from J, leaving 12 bases between them.

The chain is built from TRBV9 and TRBJ2-5, with D possibly being TRBD2 (5 bases). Trimming took 0 bases from V and 5 from J, leaving 14 bases between them. Germline V CDR1 and CDR2: SGDLS, YYNGEE. CDR3 size: 15 residues. The CDR3 DNA sequence: TGTGCCAGCAGCGTAGACATGTCCTCGGGGGAGACCCAGTACTTC. The encoded protein is CASSVDMSSGETQYF.

Remarks on this clone: The sample contains more than one DNA sequence encoding this CDR3. This chain connects TRBV2 to TRBJ2-7; 9 bases line up with TRBD1. This CDR3 is 14 amino acids long. V was pared by 4 bases and J by 5 bases, with 6 bases of the junction left unmatched. Germline V gene lookup returns CDR1 SNHLY and CDR2 FYNNEI. CDR3 in DNA: TGTGCCAGCAGTGGAGGACAGGGGTACCACGAGCAGTACGTC. Protein sequence: CASSGGQGYHEQYV.

V usage is TRBV5-1 and J usage is TRBJ2-2, with 8 bases matching TRBD1. This CDR3 region has 14 residues. Germline V gives CDR1 SGHRS, CDR2 YFSETQ. With V trimmed by 0 bases and J by 5 bases, 0 bases remained unmatched. The CDR3 nucleotides are TGCGCCAGCAGCTTGGGGACAGGGACCGGGGAGCTGTTTTTT. It is translated as CASSLGTGTGELFF.

This chain links TRBV28 with TRBJ1-5; D unclear. Trimming removed 2 bases from V and 0 bases from J, with 14 bases in between. This CDR3 region has 17 residues. Germline CDR1 and CDR2: MDHEN and SYDVKM. The CDR3: CASSLRSGLGSNQPQHF. In DNA form, the CDR3 reads TGTGCCAGCAGTTTACGGTCTGGGCTCGGTAGCAATCAGCCCCAGCATTTT.

The V gene is TRBV7-2, the J gene TRBJ2-1, with 9 bases that match TRBD2. The germline V gene encodes CDR1 SGHTA and CDR2 FQGNSA. CDR3 size: 15 residues. V was pared by 5 bases and J by 4 bases, with 6 bases of the junction left unmatched. The CDR3 spells CASSQLAGIYNEQFF. CDR3 in DNA: TGTGCCAGCAGCCAACTAGCGGGTATATACAATGAGCAGTTCTTC.

This clone was counted only a few times. The chain uses TRBV29-1 and TRBJ1-1; 8 bases map to TRBD1. Looked up from germline, CDR1 is SQVTM and CDR2 is ANQGSEA. The CDR3 is 12 residues long. V was pared by 6 bases and J by 6 bases, with 6 bases of the junction left unmatched. The CDR3 DNA reads TGCAGCGTAGGGACAGGTTTCTCTGAAGCTTTCTTT. Protein product: CSVGTGFSEAFF.

This clone is a singleton in its sample. The chain couples TRBV28 to TRBJ1-1, with D tentatively TRBD1 (6 bases). The germline V gene has CDR1 MDHEN and CDR2 SYDVKM. CDR3 length: 15 residues. V was clipped by 5 bases and J by 1 base, with 14 bases between them. The chain's CDR3 is CASSHWTDWNTEAFF. In DNA form, the CDR3 reads TGTGCCAGCAGTCATTGGACAGACTGGAACACTGAAGCTTTCTTT.

V and J are TRBV19 and TRBJ2-4; 8 bases match TRBD1. CDR3 size: 13 residues. J lost 5 bases, V lost 3 bases, and 0 bases had no gene match. In germline, CDR1 is LNHDA, CDR2 SQIVND (reference sequence). The CDR3 here is CASSMGQENIQYF. In nucleotides, the CDR3 is TGTGCCAGTAGTATGGGACAGGAAAACATTCAGTACTTC.

V usage is TRBV7-9 and J usage is TRBJ2-5; no firm D call. V lost 1 base, J lost 5 bases, and 8 bases lay in between. The CDR3 covers 13 residues. Germline V gives CDR1 SEHNR, CDR2 FQNEAQ (reference sequence). In DNA, the CDR3 is TGTGCCAGCAGCTTAGAGGCGTTTGAGACCCAGTACTTC. It specifies CASSLEAFETQYF.

The V call is TRBV7-8, the J call TRBJ1-6; D call uncertain. V lost 5 bases to trimming and J lost 6 bases, with 17 bases between them. From germline, CDR1 is SGHVS and CDR2 FQNEAQ. This CDR3 contains 16 residues. Here the CDR3 reads CASSVGDLRGNSPLHF. CDR3 DNA: TGTGCCAGCAGCGTCGGTGATCTTCGGGGTAATTCACCCCTCCACTTT.

The chain links TRBV2 to TRBJ1-2; D may be TRBD1 (5 bases). The V gene's germline CDR1 is SNHLY and CDR2 FYNNEI. V shed 6 bases and J shed 4 bases, with 18 bases lying between them. The CDR3 runs 15 residues. The CDR3 DNA reads TGTGCCAGCAGGCAAGATCGGGGCCGTACCTATGGCTACACCTTC. Residues: CASRQDRGRTYGYTF. The whole variable domain, filled in from reference TRBV2 and TRBJ1-2, reads EPEVTQTPSHQVTQMGQEVILRCVPISNHLYFYWYRQILGQKVEFLVSFYNNEISEKSEIFDDQFSVERPDGSNFTLKIRSTKLEDSAMYFCASRQDRGRTYGYTFGSGTRLTVV.

The chain uses TRBV11-3 and TRBJ2-1; 7 nucleotides line up with TRBD2. V dropped 1 base and J dropped 9; count of bases not matched to a gene: 3. The CDR3 sequence is 13 residues long. Germline V gives CDR1 SGHNT, CDR2 YENEEA. CDR3 coding DNA: TGTGCCAGCAGCTTAGTATGGGGGGGTGAGCAGTTCTTC. This gives the protein CASSLVWGGEQFF.

This chain joins TRBV6-5 and TRBJ1-6, with 8 nucleotides matching TRBD1. The ends lost 8 bases at V and 10 bases at J; junction bases unmatched: 10. CDR3 size: 14 residues. Germline-derived CDR1 and CDR2 are MNHEY and SVGAGI. CDR3 sequence: CASGLQGVGSPLHF. CDR3 in DNA: TGTGCCAGCGGCCTACAGGGGGTCGGGTCACCCCTCCACTTT.

This clone was found a few times. V gene TRBV7-2 combines with J gene TRBJ2-3, with TRBD2 matching over 7 bases. Trimming removed 5 bases from V and 0 bases from J; junction bases left unmatched: 14. CDR3 length equals 18 residues. The germline V gene has CDR1 SGHTA and CDR2 FQGNSA. This CDR3 reads CASSPQSGAGLSTDTQYF. CDR3 sequence (DNA): TGTGCCAGCAGCCCCCAGTCAGGAGCGGGGCTTAGCACAGATACGCAGTATTTT.

The CDR3 nucleotides are TGTGCCAGCAGCTTAGCGACAGGGAACACTGAAGCTTTCTTT. Translation: CASSLATGNTEAFF. This chain uses TRBV7-9 with TRBJ1-1, with D tentatively TRBD1 (6 bases). V gave up 0 bases and J gave up 1 base, with 6 bases separating them. Germline assignment: CDR1 SEHNR and CDR2 FQNEAQ (reference sequence). The CDR3 has 14 amino acids.

This rearrangement joins TRBV5-1 to TRBJ2-1; 9 nucleotides agree with TRBD2. Germline V gene sequence: CDR1 SGHRS, CDR2 YFSETQ. The CDR3 sequence is 16 residues long. V lost 1 base to trimming and J lost 2 bases; unmatched junction nucleotides: 4. Here the CDR3 DNA reads TGCGCCAGCAGCTTGTGGGCTAGCGGGGCCTACAATGAGCAGTTCTTC. Protein product: CASSLWASGAYNEQFF.

The chain uses TRBV5-1 and TRBJ1-2; 9 nucleotides agree with TRBD1. J gave up 2 bases and V 4 bases, and 6 bases lay outside the gene matches. CDR1 and CDR2 from the germline V gene are SGHRS and YFSETQ. The CDR3 has 15 amino acids. CDR3 nucleotides: TGCGCCAGCAGCCCGGGGACAGGGACGAACTATGGCTACACCTTC. The encoded protein is CASSPGTGTNYGYTF. The variable domain in full, with the rest retrieved from reference TRBV5-1 and TRBJ1-2, is KAGVTQTPRYLIKTRGQQVTLSCSPISGHRSVSWYQQTPGQGLQFLFEYFSETQRNKGNFPGRFSGRQFSNSRSEMNVSTLELGDSALYLCASSPGTGTNYGYTFGSGTRLTVV.

The chain joins TRBV7-2 to TRBJ2-1; weak D call: TRBD1 (8 bases). The CDR3 consists of 14 residues. Between the trimmed V and J ends, which lost 5 bases and 8 bases, there was a span of 16 bases. The germline V gene has CDR1 SGHTA and CDR2 FQGNSA. CDR3 amino acids: CASSDRTGRDEQFF. The CDR3 DNA reads as TGTGCCAGCAGCGATAGGACAGGGAGGGATGAGCAGTTCTTC.

The chain links TRBV6-1 to TRBJ2-1; TRBD2 matches 11 bases. Germline V gene lookup returns CDR1 MNHNS and CDR2 SASEGT. This CDR3 has 15 amino acids. V was clipped by 3 bases and J by 6 bases; unmatched bases: 4. The CDR3 nucleotides read TGTGCCAGCAGTGAGGCTAGCGGGGGGTCCAATGAGCAGTTCTTC. Its protein is CASSEASGGSNEQFF.

This clone was recorded once. V usage is TRBV19 and J usage is TRBJ2-5, with D possibly called TRBD1 or TRBD2 (5 bases each). This CDR3 spans 15 amino acids. Germline V CDR1 and CDR2: LNHDA, SQIVND (reference sequence). The V end was cut by 3 bases, the J end by 1 base, with 12 bases between. CDR3 bases: TGTGCCAGTAGTATTCCGGGGCACGTCCAAGAGACCCAGTACTTC. Its translation: CASSIPGHVQETQYF.

The V and J genes are TRBV7-2 and TRBJ1-2, with D maybe TRBD1 (5 bases). V was cut by 5 bases and J by 4 bases, with 14 bases left in between. CDR3 length: 14 amino acids. CDR1 is SGHTA, CDR2 FQGNSA, per germline. Here the CDR3 reads CASSPAGPTYGYTF. The DNA for the CDR3 is TGTGCCAGCAGCCCAGCGGGACCGACCTATGGCTACACCTTC. The variable domain in full, with the rest retrieved from reference TRBV7-2 and TRBJ1-2, is GAGVSQSPSNKVTEKGKDVELRCDPISGHTALYWYRQSLGQGLEFLIYFQGNSAPDKSGLPSDRFSAERTGGSVSTLTIQRTQQEDSAVYLCASSPAGPTYGYTFGSGTRLTVV.

The rearrangement joins TRBV7-8 to TRBJ1-6, with D hard to call. Per germline, CDR1 SGHVS and CDR2 FQNEAQ. The ends were cut back, 4 bases at V and 7 bases at J, with 14 bases in the middle. This CDR3 is 15 amino acids long. The DNA for the CDR3 is TGTGCCAGCAGCTCCGGAACGTTGGTCAATTCACCCCTCCACTTT. Its protein is CASSSGTLVNSPLHF.